One sample yielded the 10 T cell receptor beta chains listed below, sequenced in a study of radiation and T cells in renal cell carcinoma. Time point reported: blood 4 weeks post-SBRT, at nephrectomy. As to treatment: 15 Gy SBRT to primary tumor, nephrectomy 4 weeks later. The method was immunoSEQ multiplex PCR; TCRdb's version includes in-frame clones alone and lacks a portion of them. The sample lists approximately 70,000 clones; 65% to 80% were seen once. The sequencing here drew on blood, taken from a patient whose treatment included radiotherapy and nephrectomy. Receptor source: a man aged 55-75 years with renal cell carcinoma.

By sample fraction, this clone is medium-sized. V gene TRBV29-1 combines with J gene TRBJ1-5; 9 bases line up with TRBD1. Germline-derived CDR1 and CDR2 are SQVTM and ANQGSEA. J gave up 1 base and V 4 bases, and 5 bases lay outside the gene matches. CDR3 size: 15 residues. The CDR3 region has the DNA TGCAGCGTTGGTCAGGGACAGGGAAGCAATCAGCCCCAGCATTTT. Its translation is CSVGQGQGSNQPQHF.

V is TRBV7-9 and J is TRBJ2-2; unclear D gene. The CDR3 is 12 amino acids. CDR1 is SEHNR and CDR2 is FQNEAQ in the germline V gene (reference sequence). Deletions cut 5 bases from V and 6 bases from J, with 7 bases between. The CDR3 bases are TGTGCCAGCAGCAGAGACCCCGGGGAGCTGTTTTTT. It is translated as CASSRDPGELFF.

The rearrangement links TRBV27 to TRBJ1-1, with 9 bases fitting TRBD1. Germline trimming cut 6 bases from V and 4 bases from J; bases unmatched to any gene: 6. The CDR3 extends over 14 amino acids. Germline V lookup: CDR1 MNHEY, CDR2 SMNVEV (reference sequence). This CDR3 reads CASRPGQGTTEAFF. The CDR3 DNA sequence: TGTGCCAGCAGGCCGGGACAGGGAACCACTGAAGCTTTCTTT.

The chain employs TRBV2 and TRBJ2-3; 8 bases match TRBD1. Germline lookup yields CDR1 SNHLY and CDR2 FYNNEI. The CDR3 sequence is 16 residues long. V shed 5 bases and J 0 bases; nucleotides not matched to a gene: 7. The CDR3 loop is CASSTTTGVSTDTQYF. CDR3 DNA: TGTGCCAGCAGTACAACGACAGGGGTGAGCACAGATACGCAGTATTTT.

Remarks on this clone: One end of the junction is discordant with germline, which a read error may explain. CDR3: CASSLGGDSSTNTQYF. The DNA of the CDR3 is TGCGCCAGCAGCTTGGGCGGGGACTCTAGCACAAATACGCAGTATTTT. This chain uses TRBV5-1 with TRBJ2-3, with a weak D call TRBD2 (6 bases). CDR3 length: 16 amino acids. Germline V gene sequence: CDR1 SGHRS, CDR2 YFSETQ.

This sequence joins TRBV5-1 and TRBJ1-3; D is undetermined. The germline V gene encodes CDR1 SGHRS and CDR2 YFSETQ. This CDR3 is built from 15 residues. V was clipped by 0 bases and J by 0 bases, with 7 bases between them. The CDR3 DNA is TGCGCCAGCAGCTTGGCCGGTGGCTCTGGAAACACCATATATTTT. It is translated as CASSLAGGSGNTIYF.

This chain links TRBV19 with TRBJ1-5; 9 bases map to TRBD1. The CDR3 totals 15 residues. Per germline, CDR1 LNHDA and CDR2 SQIVND (reference sequence). Trimming removed 7 bases from V and 6 bases from J; junction bases left unmatched: 10. The CDR3 here is CASNTDRGRGQPQHF. CDR3 in DNA: TGTGCCAGTAATACGGACAGGGGACGAGGTCAGCCCCAGCATTTT.

The rearrangement joins TRBV14 to TRBJ2-1, with D possibly matching TRBD2 (6 bases). Trimming stripped 2 bases from V and 7 bases from J, with 15 bases between. CDR1 and CDR2 (germline): SGHDN, FVKESK. The CDR3 is made up of 15 amino acids. The CDR3 sequence is CASSQSAGSRNEQFF. In DNA form, the CDR3 reads TGTGCCAGCAGCCAATCCGCGGGGTCAAGGAATGAGCAGTTCTTC.

The CDR3 region has the DNA TGTGCCAGCAGCTCCCCGACAGGGAGAGACACTGAAGCTTTCTTT. Protein: CASSSPTGRDTEAFF. The chain has TRBV7-9 and TRBJ1-1; 7 bases match TRBD1. Unmatched junction bases numbered 8, after V lost 4 bases and J lost 3 bases. This CDR3 is built from 15 residues. Germline V gene data show CDR1 as SEHNR and CDR2 as FQNEAQ (reference sequence).

This chain uses TRBV5-4 with TRBJ2-1, with TRBD1 as a possible D gene (6 bases). Germline V lookup: CDR1 SGHNT, CDR2 YYREEE (reference sequence). V lost 4 bases to trimming and J lost 8 bases, with 16 bases between them. This CDR3 is built from 14 residues. The CDR3 sequence is CASSPPTGADEQFF. The CDR3 nucleotides read TGTGCCAGCAGCCCCCCGACAGGTGCAGATGAGCAGTTCTTC.